Sequencing of this T cell receptor (beta chain) was carried out in a study of CD8 T cells in ankylosing spondylitis. Libraries for TCR beta were made by quantitative 5'-RACE with molecular barcodes. One entry per CDR3 protein results from TCRdb running MiXCR on the 5' RACE reads. The sample lists roughly 440,000 distinct CDR3 sequences, 15% to 20% seen once, with approximately 0.93% in the top ten. This CDR3 is 16 amino acids long. The germline CDR1 and CDR2 sequences are MNHEY and SVGEGT. Unmatched junction bases numbered 9, after V lost 6 bases and J lost 3 bases. Comments on this clonotype: Its specificity is unknown.

Study-level points and caveats: A TCR beta motif of 7 or 8 highly homologous variants appeared characteristic of ankylosing spondylitis blood. Earlier studies detected some motif variants in reactive arthritis synovial fluid and blood.

This receptor was taken from a male donor with ankylosing spondylitis. Material: blood, either unsorted or a sorted T cell fraction (not recorded which). The chain carries TRBV6-2 or TRBV6-3 and TRBJ2-1; 9 bases agree with TRBD2. CDR3 nucleotides: TGTGCCAGCAGGAATCCCGGGACTAGCAGCTACAATGAGCAGTTCTTC. It encodes CASRNPGTSSYNEQFF.